The rows below give T cell receptor beta chains drawn from one sample of a study of cytomegalovirus exposure and HLA in healthy donors. Sequenced by immunoSEQ multiplex PCR; TCRdb stores in-frame clones only, minus some. Of some 130,000 clones in the sample, 81% were seen once. The sequenced sample consisted of PBMCs. These receptors were obtained from a young man in good health and CMV-seronegative. The CDR3 runs from the conserved cysteine through the conserved F or W. The order of the fields is clone size, V gene, J gene, D gene, CDR3 DNA, CDR3 protein. A D gene is named only where the DNA matches it firmly. Not every row has a clone size; where given, it reads once, few, many or a size class.

>once|TRBV27|TRBJ2-1|-
TGTGCCAGCAGTCGGTTCAATGAGCAGTTCTTC
CASSRFNEQFF
>-|TRBV28|TRBJ1-2|TRBD1
TGTGCCAGCAGTTTAATAGGGACAGCCTATGGCTACACCTTC
CASSLIGTAYGYTF
>-|TRBV5-1|TRBJ1-1|TRBD1
TGCGCCAGCAGCTCCAATACAGGGGGAAGTCCTGAAGCTTTCTTT
CASSSNTGGSPEAFF
>once|TRBV15|TRBJ1-3|-
TGTGCCACCAGCAGAGCCACTTCAGGGTCCGGAAACACCATATATTTT
CATSRATSGSGNTIYF
>few|TRBV6-9|TRBJ1-6|-
TGTGCCAGCAGTTATTCGAGGTGTTCACCCCTCCACTTT
CASSYSRCSPLHF
>once|TRBV27|TRBJ1-1|TRBD1
TGTGCCAGCAGCAAATACCCACCCCAACAGGGGAGTAGAGAGGACACTGAAGCTTTCTTT
CASSKYPPQQGSREDTEAFF
>-|TRBV6-5|TRBJ1-2|TRBD1
TGTGCCAGCAGCCCACCACAGGGGAATGGCTACACCTTC
CASSPPQGNGYTF
>-|TRBV2|TRBJ1-4|TRBD1
TGTGCCAGCCGGGGAAGACAGGGGTCTAATGAAAAACTGTTTTTT
CASRGRQGSNEKLFF
>-|TRBV27|TRBJ2-7|-
TGTGCCACCAGCTCGTTGGCTAGCTATCGCTACGAGCAGTACTTC
CATSSLASYRYEQYF
>-|TRBV10-3|TRBJ1-2|-
TGTGCCATCAGTGAGTCGAGCTGGGGCTACACCTTC
CAISESSWGYTF
>once|TRBV27|TRBJ2-4|-
TGTGCCAGCAGTTTATCCGACAGGACCGGGGACATTCAGTACTTC
CASSLSDRTGDIQYF
>few|TRBV5-6|TRBJ2-7|TRBD2
TGTGCCAGCAGCTTGAGGGCGGGGGGGCTTGACGAGCAGTACTTC
CASSLRAGGLDEQYF
>-|TRBV27|TRBJ2-1|TRBD2
TGTGCCAGCAGTTCCGGGACTAGCGGTCCTCTTGAGCAGTTCTTC
CASSSGTSGPLEQFF
>-|TRBV7-7|TRBJ2-1|TRBD1
TGTGCTAGCAGTTATTCCTCCGGACAGGGGGCTTTCGATGAGCAGTTCTTC
CASSYSSGQGAFDEQFF
>-|TRBV28|TRBJ1-1|-
TGTGCCAGCAGTTTGGGGCGTGTCAGGGTGAACACTGAAGCTTTCTTT
CASSLGRVRVNTEAFF
>-|TRBV30|TRBJ1-5|-
TGTGCCTGGTCGAGAGGACGTGGCGGGAGACAGCCCCAGCATTTT
CAWSRGRGGRQPQHF
>-|TRBV28|TRBJ2-7|-
TGTGCCAGCAGTGCCCCCCAGGGTTCCTACGAGCAGTACTTC
CASSAPQGSYEQYF
>few|TRBV27|TRBJ1-3|-
TGTGCCAGCGGACAGTTACCCTCTGGAAACACCATATATTTT
CASGQLPSGNTIYF
>-|TRBV10-3|TRBJ1-2|-
TGTGCCATCAGTGCTCCGGGCTATGGCTACACCTTC
CAISAPGYGYTF
>-|TRBV6-5|TRBJ1-3|-
TGTGCCAGCAGCCCCGACAGCTCTGGAAACACCATATATTTT
CASSPDSSGNTIYF
>-|TRBV28|TRBJ1-4|-
TGTGCCAGCAGTTTGGCCACTAATGAAAAACTGTTTTTT
CASSLATNEKLFF
>-|TRBV5-6|TRBJ1-1|-
TGTGCCAGCAGCTTAGGGAGGGTGGCTGAAGCTTTCTTT
CASSLGRVAEAFF
>-|TRBV12-5|TRBJ1-2|TRBD1
TGTGCTAGTGGTTTGGTGACAAGGGGGCTCCTCTATGGCTACACCTTC
CASGLVTRGLLYGYTF
>-|TRBV29-1|TRBJ2-6|-
TGCAGCGTTGAAGATCGGGCAGGGGCTGGGGCCAACGTCCTGACTTTC
CSVEDRAGAGANVLTF
>-|TRBV27|TRBJ2-6|-
TGTGCCAGCAGTTTAAGATTCGGGGTGACGGGCTCTGGGGCCAACGTCCTGACTTTC
CASSLRFGVTGSGANVLTF
>once|TRBV19|TRBJ2-7|-
TGTGCCAGTAGTCCACCCACCACTCATCTCGAGCAGTACTTC
CASSPPTTHLEQYF
>-|TRBV9|TRBJ1-5|TRBD1
TGTGCCAGCAGCGGTGCCCGGGACAGGGCTAGCAATCAGCCCCAGCATTTT
CASSGARDRASNQPQHF
>once|TRBV6-5|TRBJ2-7|TRBD2
TGTGCCAGCAGTGTCCGGGGGGTTAACTACGAGCAGTACTTC
CASSVRGVNYEQYF
>-|TRBV4-3|TRBJ1-4|-
TGCGCCAGCAGCCAAGATAATAGGCGGGACTATGAAAAACTGTTTTTT
CASSQDNRRDYEKLFF
>once|TRBV19|TRBJ1-1|TRBD1
TGTGCCAGTAGTATACGACGGACAGGTCTCGATCCTAAGGCTTTCTTT
CASSIRRTGLDPKAFF
>-|TRBV28|TRBJ1-2|-
TGTGCCAGCCTGGGGGGAGGCTATGGCTACACCTTC
CASLGGGYGYTF
>-|TRBV28|TRBJ1-5|-
TGTGCCAGCAGTTTAGGACAGCATAGCAATCAGCCCCAGCATTTT
CASSLGQHSNQPQHF
>-|TRBV29-1|TRBJ1-4|-
TGCAGCGTTGCTGGATCCGGAGGTGAAAAACTGTTTTTT
CSVAGSGGEKLFF
>-|TRBV6-5|TRBJ2-1|TRBD2
TGTGCCAGCAGGGGAGGGGCTTACAATGAGCAGTTCTTC
CASRGGAYNEQFF
>few|TRBV30|TRBJ1-2|-
TGTGCCTGGAGTGGAGTCAGGGGATTCTATGGCTACACCTTC
CAWSGVRGFYGYTF
>-|TRBV5-1|TRBJ1-1|TRBD1
TGCGCCAGCAGCCAGGACAGGGGGGGCACTGAAGCTTTCTTT
CASSQDRGGTEAFF
>-|TRBV7-7|TRBJ2-7|TRBD1
TGTGCCGGCAGCTTAGACAGGGGTAACGAGCAGTACTTC
CAGSLDRGNEQYF
>few|TRBV6-1|TRBJ2-7|-
TGTGCCAGCAGTTCAGGTTTTTCCTACGAGCAGTACTTC
CASSSGFSYEQYF
>-|TRBV19|TRBJ2-1|-
TGTGCCAGTAGTATAGCGCGGAATGAGCAGTTCTTC
CASSIARNEQFF
>-|TRBV6-1|TRBJ2-2|TRBD2
TGTGCCAGCAGTGCGTTTCGGGGGGCCGGGGAGCTGTTTTTT
CASSAFRGAGELFF